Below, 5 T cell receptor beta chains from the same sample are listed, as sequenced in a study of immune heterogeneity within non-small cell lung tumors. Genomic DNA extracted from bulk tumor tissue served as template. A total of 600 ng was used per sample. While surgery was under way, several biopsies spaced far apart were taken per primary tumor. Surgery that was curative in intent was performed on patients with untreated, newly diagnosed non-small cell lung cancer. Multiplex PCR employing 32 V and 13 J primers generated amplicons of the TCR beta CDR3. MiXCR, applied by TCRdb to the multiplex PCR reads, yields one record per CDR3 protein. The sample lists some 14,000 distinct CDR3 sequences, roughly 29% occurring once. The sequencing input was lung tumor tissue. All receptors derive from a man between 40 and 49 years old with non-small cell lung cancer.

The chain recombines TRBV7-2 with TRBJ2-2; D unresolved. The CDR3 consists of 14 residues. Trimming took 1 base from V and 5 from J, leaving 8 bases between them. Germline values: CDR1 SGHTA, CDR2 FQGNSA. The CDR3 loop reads CASSLVLYTGELFF. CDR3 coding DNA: TGTGCCAGCAGCTTAGTGCTGTATACCGGGGAGCTGTTTTTT.

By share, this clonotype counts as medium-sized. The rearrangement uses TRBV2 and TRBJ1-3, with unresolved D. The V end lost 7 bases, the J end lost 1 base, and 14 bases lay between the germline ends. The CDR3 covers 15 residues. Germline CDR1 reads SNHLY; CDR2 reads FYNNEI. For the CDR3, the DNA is TGTGCCAGCACTCAAGGCCGGGATTCTGGAAACACCATATATTTT. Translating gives CASTQGRDSGNTIYF. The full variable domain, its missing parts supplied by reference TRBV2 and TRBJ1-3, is EPEVTQTPSHQVTQMGQEVILRCVPISNHLYFYWYRQILGQKVEFLVSFYNNEISEKSEIFDDQFSVERPDGSNFTLKIRSTKLEDSAMYFCASTQGRDSGNTIYFGEGSWLTVV.

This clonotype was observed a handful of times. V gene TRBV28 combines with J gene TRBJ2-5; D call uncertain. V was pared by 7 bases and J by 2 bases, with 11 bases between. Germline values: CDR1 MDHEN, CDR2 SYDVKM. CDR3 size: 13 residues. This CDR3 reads CASTRVNQETQYF. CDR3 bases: TGTGCCAGCACCCGGGTAAATCAAGAGACCCAGTACTTC.

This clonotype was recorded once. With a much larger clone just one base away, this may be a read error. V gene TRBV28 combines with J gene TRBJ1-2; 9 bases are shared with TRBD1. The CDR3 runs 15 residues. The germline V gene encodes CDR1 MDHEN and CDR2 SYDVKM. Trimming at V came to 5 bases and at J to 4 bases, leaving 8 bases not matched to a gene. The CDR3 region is CASSLKSTGGYGYTF. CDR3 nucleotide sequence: TGTGCCAGCAGTCTCAAATCGACAGGGGGCTATGGCTACACCTTC.

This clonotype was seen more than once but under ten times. The CDR3 here is CSVDRGQGLTEAFF. DNA of the CDR3: TGCAGCGTTGATAGGGGCCAGGGGCTCACTGAAGCTTTCTTT. This chain uses TRBV29-1 with TRBJ1-1; perhaps TRBD1 as D (6 bases). V was cut by 3 bases and J by 4 bases, with 15 bases left in between. The CDR3 consists of 14 residues. Germline V gene sequence: CDR1 SQVTM, CDR2 ANQGSEA. Full variable domain (outside the CDR3, taken from reference TRBV29-1 and TRBJ1-1): SAVISQKPSRDICQRGTSLTIQCQVDSQVTMMFWYRQQPGQSLTLIATANQGSEATYESGFVIDKFPISRPNLTFSTLTVSNMSPEDSSIYLCSVDRGQGLTEAFFGQGTRLTVV.